These 9 T cell receptor beta chains originate from one sample sequenced in a study of persistence of HIV-infected CD4 T cells. Cells were stimulated with overlapping HIV-1 Gag 15-mer peptides. CD40L/CD69 double-negative CD45RO-high memory CD4+ T cells were collected. The libraries were made with immunoSEQ version 4 in survey mode. The table came from immunoSEQ multiplex PCR; TCRdb's copy has only in-frame clones and leaves some out. The sample lists about 36,000 clones, roughly 84% occurring once. For these TCRs, the target antigens are not known. The sequences come from cultured CD4+ T cells from PBMCs, collected from a patient who received antiretroviral therapy. The receptors shown here come from an adult with HIV. The donor label of this sample is uncertain.

This clone showed up just a few times. V and J are TRBV6-4 and TRBJ2-2; TRBD1 matches at 8 bases. Trimming took 2 bases from V and 3 from J; bases not matched to a gene: 2. This CDR3 is built from 15 residues. Germline lookup yields CDR1 MRHNA and CDR2 SNTAGT. Written as DNA, the CDR3 is TGTGCCAGCAGTGACGGACAGGGCCACACCGGGGAGCTGTTTTTT. Amino acid sequence: CASSDGQGHTGELFF.

This chain connects TRBV9 to TRBJ1-1; 8 bases match TRBD1. With 0 bases clipped from V and 1 base from J, the junction kept 8 bases outside the gene matches. Germline V lookup: CDR1 SGDLS, CDR2 YYNGEE. The CDR3 spans 17 residues. CDR3 DNA sequence: TGTGCCAGCAGCGTAGCCCTTCCGACAGGGGCGAACACTGAAGCTTTCTTT. Its protein product is CASSVALPTGANTEAFF. The full variable domain, rest sourced from reference TRBV9 and TRBJ1-1, is DSGVTQTPKHLITATGQRVTLRCSPRSGDLSVYWYQQSLDQGLQFLIQYYNGEERAKGNILERFSAQQFPDLHSELNLSSLELGDSALYFCASSVALPTGANTEAFFGQGTRLTVV.

The table lists this clone with a few counts. The gene calls are TRBV29-1 and TRBJ2-1, with D unresolved. The CDR3 has 14 residues. Germline V gene sequence: CDR1 SQVTM, CDR2 ANQGSEA. The germline V and J ends were trimmed by 3 bases and 9 bases, with 18 bases remaining between them. CDR3 in amino acids: CSVDGTTPAGEQFF. Here the CDR3 DNA reads TGCAGCGTTGATGGAACAACCCCGGCAGGTGAGCAGTTCTTC.

The V gene is TRBV29-1, the J gene TRBJ1-2; TRBD1 matches 10 bases. Germline values: CDR1 SQVTM, CDR2 ANQGSEA. CDR3 size: 13 residues. The trim removed 2 bases at V and 6 bases at J, leaving 3 bases unmatched. CDR3 nucleotide sequence: TGCAGCGTTGAAAGGGACAGGGGTCATGGCTACACCTTC. Translation gives CSVERDRGHGYTF.

The genes are TRBV10-1 and TRBJ2-3; 11 bases are shared with TRBD1. The CDR3 runs to 20 residues. The germline V gene has CDR1 WNHNN and CDR2 SYGVQD (reference sequence). Trimming removed 1 base from V and 1 base from J; junction bases left unmatched: 13. CDR3 sequence reads: CASSEWGQGDRLAGTDTQYF. The DNA for the CDR3 is TGCGCCAGCAGTGAGTGGGGACAGGGGGACCGACTAGCAGGCACAGATACGCAGTATTTT.

The chain links TRBV19 to TRBJ2-1; D gene uncertain. V lost 2 bases and J lost 9, with 17 bases in between. Germline V gene data show CDR1 as LNHDA and CDR2 as SQIVND (reference sequence). The CDR3 runs to 15 residues. CDR3 region: CASSISMTIPGEQFF. In DNA form, the CDR3 reads TGTGCCAGTAGTATATCCATGACCATCCCCGGTGAGCAGTTCTTC.

V is TRBV5-4 and J is TRBJ2-7; D ambiguous. Germline values: CDR1 SGHNT, CDR2 YYREEE (reference sequence). V lost 0 bases to trimming and J lost 2 bases, with 9 bases between them. CDR3 length equals 14 residues. The CDR3 nucleotides are TGTGCCAGCAGCTTGGGTGCCAAGACCTACGAGCAGTACTTC. Its translation is CASSLGAKTYEQYF.

The chain joins TRBV5-1 to TRBJ2-7, with 8 bases that match TRBD2. This CDR3 spans 15 amino acids. Germline CDR1 reads SGHRS; CDR2 reads YFSETQ. V lost 0 bases to trimming and J lost 3 bases; unmatched junction nucleotides: 5. CDR3 amino acids: CASSLVGLAHYEQYF. In DNA, the CDR3 is TGCGCCAGCAGCTTGGTAGGACTAGCTCACTACGAGCAGTACTTC.

This rearrangement joins TRBV18 to TRBJ2-2; the D is unclear. Trimming cost V 0 bases and J 0 bases, with 8 bases left between them. Germline values: CDR1 KGHSH, CDR2 LQKENI. The CDR3 loop spans 16 amino acids. For the CDR3, the DNA is TGTGCCAGCTCACCACCCGGACGGACGAACACCGGGGAGCTGTTTTTT. It codes for CASSPPGRTNTGELFF.